The 24 T cell receptor beta chains listed next were all sequenced from one sample in a study of cytomegalovirus exposure and HLA in healthy donors. Sequencing used immunoSEQ multiplex PCR; TCRdb keeps in-frame clones, though not all of them. The table lists about 150,000 clones, 75% to 90% of them singletons. The sample consisted of PBMCs. These receptors all come from a man aged 18 to 29 in good health and CMV-seropositive.

V is TRBV10-3 and J is TRBJ1-2; no reliable D call. CDR3 length: 14 amino acids. V was pared by 5 bases and J by 3 bases, with 13 bases between. Germline CDR1 is ENHRY and CDR2 is SYGVKD. DNA of the CDR3: TGTGCCATCAGTTTTTCGGGGAAGGACTATGGCTACACCTTC. This translates into CAISFSGKDYGYTF.

The rearrangement links TRBV18 to TRBJ2-7; the match to TRBD1 covers 8 bases. The germline V gene has CDR1 KGHSH and CDR2 LQKENI. The CDR3 consists of 14 residues. V shed 2 bases, J shed 5 bases, and the junction held 5 bases outside the gene matches. CDR3 sequence: CASSPTTGQDEQYF. CDR3 DNA: TGTGCCAGCTCACCAACCACGGGACAGGACGAGCAGTACTTC. Based on the CDR3 plus reference TRBV18 and TRBJ2-7, the full variable domain is NAGVMQNPRHLVRRRGQEARLRCSPMKGHSHVYWYRQLPEEGLKFMVYLQKENIIDESGMPKERFSAEFPKEGPSILRIQQVVRGDSAAYFCASSPTTGQDEQYFGPGTRLTVT.

The chain has TRBV7-9 and TRBJ2-1; 8 nucleotides line up with TRBD1. V shed 0 bases and J 8 bases; nucleotides not matched to a gene: 6. CDR1 and CDR2 from the germline V gene are SEHNR and FQNEAQ (reference sequence). This CDR3 region has 15 residues. CDR3 sequence reads: CASSLADRAVYEQFF. Here the CDR3 DNA reads TGTGCCAGCAGCTTAGCGGACAGGGCGGTGTATGAGCAGTTCTTC.

V is TRBV6-5 and J is TRBJ1-5; TRBD1 matches at 9 bases. The CDR3 spans 15 residues. CDR1 and CDR2 (germline): MNHEY, SVGAGI. With V trimmed by 5 bases and J by 0 bases, 2 bases remained unmatched. The CDR3 is CASSQDRGSNQPQHF. The CDR3 DNA is TGTGCCAGCAGTCAGGACAGGGGTAGCAATCAGCCCCAGCATTTT.

This clone turned up a few times. The V gene is TRBV30, the J gene TRBJ1-2; D unresolved. This CDR3 region has 13 residues. Germline V gives CDR1 GTSNPN, CDR2 SVGIG (reference sequence). V was pared by 3 bases and J by 3 bases, with 11 bases between. CDR3 nucleotide sequence: TGTGCCTGGAGGCGCACCGGGGACTATGGCTACACCTTC. Encoded protein: CAWRRTGDYGYTF.

The chain has TRBV27 and TRBJ2-7, with 7 positions matching TRBD1. CDR1 and CDR2 (germline): MNHEY, SMNVEV (reference sequence). The CDR3 length is 15 residues. V shed 4 bases, J shed 1 base, and the junction held 7 bases outside the gene matches. The CDR3, as DNA: TGTGCCAGCAGTTCAATCCGGGACAGATCCTACGAGCAGTACTTC. Protein sequence: CASSSIRDRSYEQYF.

J is TRBJ2-7 and V is TRBV4-3; 14 bases are a match to TRBD2. J was trimmed by 6 bases and V by 3 bases; bases with no gene match: 1. CDR3 length: 14 amino acids. Germline V gene lookup returns CDR1 LGHNA and CDR2 YSLEER. CDR3 sequence reads: CASSHGLAGGEQYF. In nucleotides, the CDR3 is TGCGCCAGCAGCCACGGACTAGCGGGAGGCGAGCAGTACTTC.

V and J are TRBV10-3 and TRBJ2-7; D not certain. The V and J ends lost 0 bases and 3 bases respectively, with 9 bases between them. Germline V gene sequence: CDR1 ENHRY, CDR2 SYGVKD. The CDR3 runs 14 residues. The chain's CDR3 is CAISESMGNYEQYF. Written as DNA, the CDR3 is TGTGCCATCAGTGAGTCGATGGGCAACTACGAGCAGTACTTC.

The chain carries TRBV2 and TRBJ1-6; D unclear. The CDR3 loop spans 15 amino acids. With 2 bases removed from V and 5 bases from J, the gap between germline ends came to 10 bases. Germline CDR1 and CDR2: SNHLY and FYNNEI. CDR3 sequence: CASSEFKSHNSPLHF. Written as DNA, the CDR3 is TGTGCCAGCAGTGAATTTAAGAGCCATAATTCACCCCTCCACTTT.

The rearrangement joins TRBV2 to TRBJ2-2; no definite D call. Trimming removed 6 bases from V and 1 base from J, with 15 bases in between. This CDR3 contains 16 residues. CDR1 is SNHLY and CDR2 is FYNNEI in the germline V gene. The chain's CDR3 is CASSPSVVRNTGELFF. The DNA for the CDR3 is TGTGCCAGCAGCCCTTCCGTCGTTCGGAACACCGGGGAGCTGTTTTTT.

This clone was seen a handful of times. CDR3 sequence reads: CASSRTSGSLDTGELFF. DNA for the CDR3: TGTGCCAGCTCACGAACTAGCGGGTCCCTGGACACCGGGGAGCTGTTTTTT. The rearrangement links TRBV18 to TRBJ2-2; 9 nucleotides line up with TRBD2. This CDR3 has 17 residues. V gave up 4 bases and J gave up 3 bases; unmatched junction bases: 9. Germline assignment: CDR1 KGHSH and CDR2 LQKENI.

This sequence joins TRBV19 and TRBJ1-1; TRBD1 aligns across 8 bases. This CDR3 contains 16 residues. The ends lost 1 base at V and 1 base at J; junction bases unmatched: 5. Germline CDR1 reads LNHDA; CDR2 reads SQIVND (reference sequence). Here the CDR3 DNA reads TGTGCCAGTAGTATAGCCCGGGACAGGCCGAACACTGAAGCTTTCTTT. Protein: CASSIARDRPNTEAFF.

The chain joins TRBV7-9 to TRBJ1-4, with 7 nucleotides matching TRBD1. The germline gives CDR1 SEHNR, CDR2 FQNEAQ (reference sequence). CDR3 length: 15 amino acids. V shed 5 bases, J shed 3 bases, and the junction held 6 bases outside the gene matches. The CDR3 region has the DNA TGTGCCAGCAGCCCCGCCGGGACAGCTAATGAAAAACTGTTTTTT. It is translated as CASSPAGTANEKLFF.

The rearrangement links TRBV4-3 to TRBJ2-5; perhaps TRBD2 as D (6 bases). Germline lookup yields CDR1 LGHNA and CDR2 YSLEER. The CDR3 has 14 amino acids. Trimming took off 3 bases at V and 9 bases at J, with 17 bases between the two ends. CDR3 nucleotides: TGCGCCAGCAGCCAGACTAGTATGGTGGCGTCCCAGTACTTC. It encodes CASSQTSMVASQYF.

The chain joins TRBV5-4 to TRBJ2-5; 9 bases match TRBD1. Germline V CDR1 and CDR2: SGHNT, YYREEE (reference sequence). J lost 5 bases, V lost 4 bases, and 6 bases had no gene match. The CDR3 runs 14 residues. CDR3 sequence: CASSPTGGDETQYF. The CDR3 region has the DNA TGTGCCAGCAGCCCAACAGGGGGCGATGAGACCCAGTACTTC.

J is TRBJ1-1 and V is TRBV29-1; D possibly corresponds to TRBD1 (5 bases). Deletions cut 5 bases from V and 5 bases from J, with 12 bases between. There are 12 residues in the CDR3. Per germline, CDR1 SQVTM and CDR2 ANQGSEA. The CDR3 DNA reads TGCAGCGTTTCGGGACTCTGGACTGAAGCTTTCTTT. This codes for CSVSGLWTEAFF.

This clone was recorded only once. The chain couples TRBV2 to TRBJ2-7, with 12 bases fitting TRBD2. The CDR3 loop spans 20 amino acids. V lost 3 bases and J lost 2; bases outside the gene matches: 17. Germline CDR1 is SNHLY and CDR2 is FYNNEI. CDR3 nucleotides: TGTGCCAGCAGTGAGGTAGAGGGACAGGGGACTAGCGGGCTTGCCTACGAGCAGTACTTC. It is translated as CASSEVEGQGTSGLAYEQYF.

V usage is TRBV7-3 and J usage is TRBJ2-5, with 11 bases that match TRBD1. Germline trimming cut 2 bases from V and 4 bases from J; bases unmatched to any gene: 9. CDR3 length: 17 residues. The germline CDR1 and CDR2 sequences are SGHTA and FQGTGA. The CDR3 loop is CASSLSGTGGRTETQYF. In DNA, the CDR3 is TGTGCCAGCAGCTTATCCGGGACAGGGGGTAGGACAGAGACCCAGTACTTC.

This chain uses TRBV9 with TRBJ2-1; possible D gene TRBD2, 5 bases. Germline V gene sequence: CDR1 SGDLS, CDR2 YYNGEE. This CDR3 has 14 residues. V dropped 0 bases and J dropped 7 bases, with 11 bases sitting between them. The CDR3, as DNA: TGTGCCAGCAGCGTAGCGGGAACTACAAATGAGCAGTTCTTC. As protein: CASSVAGTTNEQFF.

DNA of the CDR3: TGTGCCAGCAGTGATACAGGGTCGGCCTATGGCTACACCTTC. Its protein is CASSDTGSAYGYTF. The chain joins TRBV27 to TRBJ1-2, with TRBD1 as a possible D gene (6 bases). This CDR3 contains 14 residues. Trimming took 5 bases from V and 4 from J, leaving 14 bases between them. Germline V gene data show CDR1 as MNHEY and CDR2 as SMNVEV (reference sequence).

The chain combines TRBV15 with TRBJ2-7; 8 nucleotides align to TRBD2. This CDR3 is 15 amino acids long. V dropped 7 bases and J dropped 5; count of bases not matched to a gene: 13. Germline CDR1 LNHNV, CDR2 YYDKDF (reference sequence). CDR3 bases: TGTGCCACCACCCCTTTTTCGGGGGGGCCCCACGAGCAGTACTTC. Protein sequence: CATTPFSGGPHEQYF.

This chain connects TRBV27 to TRBJ2-1; TRBD1 matches 7 bases. V shed 5 bases, J shed 4 bases, and the junction held 8 bases outside the gene matches. The CDR3 totals 15 residues. Per germline, CDR1 MNHEY and CDR2 SMNVEV (reference sequence). The CDR3, as DNA: TGTGCCAGCAGTCGGGACAGTGTAGCGTACAATGAGCAGTTCTTC. This sequence encodes CASSRDSVAYNEQFF.

This chain connects TRBV6-5 to TRBJ1-3; D may be TRBD1 (6 bases). The CDR3 contains 15 residues. Germline lookup yields CDR1 MNHEY and CDR2 SVGAGI. V was cut by 4 bases and J by 0 bases, with 10 bases left in between. CDR3 DNA: TGTGCCAGCAGTTCCGGACAGTACTCTGGAAACACCATATATTTT. The encoded protein is CASSSGQYSGNTIYF.

V usage is TRBV7-3 and J usage is TRBJ2-1; D is possibly TRBD2 (6 bases). Germline V gene sequence: CDR1 SGHTA, CDR2 FQGTGA. The CDR3 is 15 amino acids. The V and J ends lost 5 bases and 0 bases respectively, with 11 bases between them. The CDR3 sequence: CASSAGQDSYNEQFF. CDR3 coding DNA: TGTGCCAGCAGCGCGGGGCAGGACTCCTACAATGAGCAGTTCTTC.